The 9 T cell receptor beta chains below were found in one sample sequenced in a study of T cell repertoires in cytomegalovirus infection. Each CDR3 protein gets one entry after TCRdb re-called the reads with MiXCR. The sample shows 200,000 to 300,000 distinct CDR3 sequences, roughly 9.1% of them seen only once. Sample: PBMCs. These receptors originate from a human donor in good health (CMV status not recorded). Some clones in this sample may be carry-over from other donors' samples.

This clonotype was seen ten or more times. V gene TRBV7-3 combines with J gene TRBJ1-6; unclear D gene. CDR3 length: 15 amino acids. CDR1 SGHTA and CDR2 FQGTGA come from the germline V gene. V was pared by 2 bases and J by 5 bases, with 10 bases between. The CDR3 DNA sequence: TGTGCCAGCAGCTTATCCGACGGCAATAATTCACCCCTCCACTTT. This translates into CASSLSDGNNSPLHF.

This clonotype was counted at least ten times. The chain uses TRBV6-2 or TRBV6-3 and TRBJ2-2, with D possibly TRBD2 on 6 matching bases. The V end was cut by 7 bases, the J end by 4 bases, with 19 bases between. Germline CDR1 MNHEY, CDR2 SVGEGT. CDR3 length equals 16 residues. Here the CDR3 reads CASTLPLGLSTGELFF. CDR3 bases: TGTGCCAGCACCTTACCCCTAGGACTATCCACCGGGGAGCTGTTTTTT.

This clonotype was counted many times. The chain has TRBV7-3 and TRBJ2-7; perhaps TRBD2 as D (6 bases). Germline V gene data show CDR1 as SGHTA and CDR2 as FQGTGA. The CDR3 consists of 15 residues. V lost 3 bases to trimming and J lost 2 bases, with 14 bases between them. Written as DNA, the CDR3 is TGTGCCAGCAGCTTGGAGGCGGGACTTCCCTACGAGCAGTACTTC. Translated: CASSLEAGLPYEQYF.

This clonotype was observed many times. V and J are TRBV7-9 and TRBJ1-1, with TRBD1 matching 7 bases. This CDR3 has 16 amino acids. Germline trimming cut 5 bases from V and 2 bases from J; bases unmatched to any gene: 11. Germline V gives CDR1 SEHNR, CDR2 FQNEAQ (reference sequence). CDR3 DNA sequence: TGTGCCAGCAGCGCGAACTCCGGGACAGCCAACACTGAAGCTTTCTTT. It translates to CASSANSGTANTEAFF.

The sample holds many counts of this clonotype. The CDR3 bases are TGTGCCAGCAGCTTCGACAGCGCAACTAATGAAAAACTGTTTTTT. Translated, it gives CASSFDSATNEKLFF. The rearrangement joins TRBV7-2 to TRBJ1-4, with a possible D match to TRBD1 (5 bases). V was pared by 3 bases and J by 0 bases, with 8 bases between. The CDR3 covers 15 residues. Germline lookup yields CDR1 SGHTA and CDR2 FQGNSA.

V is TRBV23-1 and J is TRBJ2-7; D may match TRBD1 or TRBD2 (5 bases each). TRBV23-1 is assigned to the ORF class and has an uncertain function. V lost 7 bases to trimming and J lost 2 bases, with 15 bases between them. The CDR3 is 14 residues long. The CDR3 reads CASTGLGGAYEQYF. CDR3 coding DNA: TGCGCCAGCACCGGCCTTGGGGGAGCCTACGAGCAGTACTTC.

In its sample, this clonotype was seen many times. CDR3 protein: CASSNERGGGVKETQYF. CDR3 nucleotides: TGTGCCAGCAGCAACGAGCGAGGCGGAGGGGTGAAAGAGACCCAGTACTTC. The chain carries TRBV7-2 and TRBJ2-5, with D tentatively TRBD2 (6 bases). V lost 5 bases to trimming and J lost 3 bases, with 22 bases between them. The CDR3 consists of 17 residues. Germline V lookup: CDR1 SGHTA, CDR2 FQGNSA.

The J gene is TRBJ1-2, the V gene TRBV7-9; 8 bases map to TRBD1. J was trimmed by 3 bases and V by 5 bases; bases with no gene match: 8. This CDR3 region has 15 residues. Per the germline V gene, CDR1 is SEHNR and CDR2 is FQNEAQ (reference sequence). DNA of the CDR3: TGTGCCAGCAGCCTCCTCGGACAGGGACACTATGGCTACACCTTC. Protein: CASSLLGQGHYGYTF. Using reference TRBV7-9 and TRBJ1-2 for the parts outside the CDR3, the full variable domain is DTGVSQNPRHKITKRGQNVTFRCDPISEHNRLYWYRQTLGQGPEFLTYFQNEAQLEKSRLLSDRFSAERPKGSFSTLEIQRTEQGDSAMYLCASSLLGQGHYGYTFGSGTRLTVV.

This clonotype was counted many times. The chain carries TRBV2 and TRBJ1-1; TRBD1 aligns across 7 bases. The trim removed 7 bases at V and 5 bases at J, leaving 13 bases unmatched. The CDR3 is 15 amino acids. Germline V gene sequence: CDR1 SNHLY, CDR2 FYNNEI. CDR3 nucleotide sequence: TGTGCCAGCACTGACAGGGTGAAATCGAGGACTGAAGCTTTCTTT. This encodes CASTDRVKSRTEAFF.